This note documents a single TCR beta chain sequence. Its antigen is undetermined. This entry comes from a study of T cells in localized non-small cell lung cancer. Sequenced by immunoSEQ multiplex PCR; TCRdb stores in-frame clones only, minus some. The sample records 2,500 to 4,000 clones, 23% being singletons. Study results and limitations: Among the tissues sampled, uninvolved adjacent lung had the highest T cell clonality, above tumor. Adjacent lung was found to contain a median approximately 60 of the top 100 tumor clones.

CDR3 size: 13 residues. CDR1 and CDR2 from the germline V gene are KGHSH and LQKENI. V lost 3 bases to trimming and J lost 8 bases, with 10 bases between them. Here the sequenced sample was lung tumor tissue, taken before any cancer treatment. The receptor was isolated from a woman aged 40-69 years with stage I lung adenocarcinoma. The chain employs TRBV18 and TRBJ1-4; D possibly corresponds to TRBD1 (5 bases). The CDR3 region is CASSPQGSEKLFF. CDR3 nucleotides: TGTGCCAGCTCACCGCAGGGTAGCGAAAAACTGTTTTTT.